This T cell receptor (beta chain) came from a study of cytomegalovirus exposure and HLA in healthy donors. Overall study findings and caveats: The authors enumerated 150 to 200 TCR beta chains as linked to cytomegalovirus.

This CDR3 spans 13 amino acids. Germline CDR1 MNHEY, CDR2 SMNVEV (reference sequence). Trimming shortened V by 4 bases and J by 6 bases, and 12 bases separated the two germline ends. The study ran its PCR with 60 Vbeta and 13 Jbeta primers. Sequenced by immunoSEQ multiplex PCR; TCRdb stores in-frame clones only, minus some. This sample's clone table lists 100,000 to 150,000 clones. With respect to this clone: Antigen unknown.

The specimen was PBMCs. This TCR was recovered from a young man in good health and CMV-seronegative. This sequence joins TRBV27 and TRBJ1-2, with D possibly matching TRBD1 (5 bases). The chain's CDR3 is CASSWIRGNGYTF. The CDR3 DNA is TGTGCCAGCAGTTGGATACGGGGGAATGGCTACACCTTC.